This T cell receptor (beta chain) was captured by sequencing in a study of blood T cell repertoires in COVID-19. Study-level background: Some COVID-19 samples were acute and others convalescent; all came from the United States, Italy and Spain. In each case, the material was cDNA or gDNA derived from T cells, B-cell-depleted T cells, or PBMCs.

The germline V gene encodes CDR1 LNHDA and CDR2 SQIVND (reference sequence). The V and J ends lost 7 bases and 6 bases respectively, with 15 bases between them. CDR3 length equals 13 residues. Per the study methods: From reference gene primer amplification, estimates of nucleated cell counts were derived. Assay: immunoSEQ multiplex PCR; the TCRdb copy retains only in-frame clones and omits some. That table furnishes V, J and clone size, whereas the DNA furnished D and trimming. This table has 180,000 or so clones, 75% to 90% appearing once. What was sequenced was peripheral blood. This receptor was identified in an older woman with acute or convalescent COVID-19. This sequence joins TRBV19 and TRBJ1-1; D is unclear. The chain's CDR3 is CASKRTADAEAFF. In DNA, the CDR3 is TGTGCCAGTAAACGTACAGCGGACGCTGAAGCTTTCTTT.